Listed here are 22 T cell receptor beta chains from one sample, sequenced in a study of blood T cell repertoires in COVID-19. Libraries were prepared by immunoSEQ multiplex PCR; TCRdb keeps only in-frame clonotypes and omits some of them. Of fewer than 110,000 clones in the sample, less than 90% were seen once. Sequenced sample: peripheral blood. These receptors all come from a human donor in a cohort sampled during active COVID-19.

This CDR3 reads CASSPLSTTNEKLFF. The CDR3, as DNA: TGTGCCAGCAGCCCGCTATCCACAACTAATGAAAAACTGTTTTTT. The J gene is TRBJ1-4, the V gene TRBV7-9, with unresolved D. Trimming left V 5 bases short and J 0 bases short, with 10 bases between. CDR1 and CDR2 (germline): SEHNR, FQNEAQ (reference sequence). There are 15 residues in the CDR3. The full variable domain, with the rest looked up from reference TRBV7-9 and TRBJ1-4, is DTGVSQNPRHKITKRGQNVTFRCDPISEHNRLYWYRQTLGQGPEFLTYFQNEAQLEKSRLLSDRFSAERPKGSFSTLEIQRTEQGDSAMYLCASSPLSTTNEKLFFGSGTQLSVL.

V and J are TRBV7-8 and TRBJ2-2; D call uncertain. Germline V gene data show CDR1 as SGHVS and CDR2 as FQNEAQ. Trimming cost V 5 bases and J 8 bases, with 15 bases left between them. This CDR3 region has 14 residues. Written as DNA, the CDR3 is TGTGCCAGCAGCCACCGGGTCGGCCTGGGGGAGCTGTTTTTT. It is translated as CASSHRVGLGELFF.

This clone was seen only a few times. This chain joins TRBV10-1 and TRBJ1-5, with 12 bases identical to TRBD1. V shed 9 bases and J 2 bases; nucleotides not matched to a gene: 8. The CDR3 is 16 amino acids. Germline CDR1 is WNHNN and CDR2 is SYGVQD (reference sequence). Written as DNA, the CDR3 is TGCGCCAGACCCGGGACAGGGGGCTTGGGCAATCAGCCCCAGCATTTT. Encoded protein: CARPGTGGLGNQPQHF.

The chain has TRBV27 and TRBJ1-5, with D tentatively TRBD1 (5 bases). CDR3 length equals 14 residues. Trimming removed 2 bases from V and 5 bases from J, with 10 bases in between. Germline assignment: CDR1 MNHEY and CDR2 SMNVEV (reference sequence). The CDR3 protein is CASSLAGDHQPQHF. The CDR3 DNA reads TGTGCCAGCAGTTTAGCGGGGGACCATCAGCCCCAGCATTTT.

The chain couples TRBV7-2 to TRBJ2-2; D is undetermined. CDR1 is SGHTA, CDR2 FQGNSA, per germline. Trimming shortened V by 2 bases and J by 3 bases, and 10 bases separated the two germline ends. The CDR3 runs 15 residues. CDR3 nucleotides: TGTGCCAGCAGCTTACGGTTTTCGGACACCGGGGAGCTGTTTTTT. Protein sequence: CASSLRFSDTGELFF. The variable domain in full, with the rest retrieved from reference TRBV7-2 and TRBJ2-2, is GAGVSQSPSNKVTEKGKDVELRCDPISGHTALYWYRQSLGQGLEFLIYFQGNSAPDKSGLPSDRFSAERTGGSVSTLTIQRTQQEDSAVYLCASSLRFSDTGELFFGEGSRLTVL.

The chain is built from TRBV4-1 and TRBJ1-5; TRBD1 matches 9 bases. J lost 5 bases, V lost 0 bases, and 14 bases had no gene match. Germline loops: CDR1 MGHRA, CDR2 YSYEKL. There are 19 residues in the CDR3. CDR3 DNA: TGCGCCAGCAGCCAAGATAGGGCCCCGGGACAGGGTTTTTATCAGCCCCAGCATTTT. Residues: CASSQDRAPGQGFYQPQHF.

The chain uses TRBV4-1 and TRBJ2-7, with TRBD2 matching over 10 bases. This CDR3 spans 16 amino acids. The V and J ends lost 1 base and 4 bases, in that order; junction bases with no gene match: 7. Germline values: CDR1 MGHRA, CDR2 YSYEKL. CDR3 nucleotides: TGCGCCAGCAGCCAAGGGGCTAGCGGGGGAAGGTACGAGCAGTACTTC. Protein: CASSQGASGGRYEQYF.

The chain employs TRBV28 and TRBJ1-4; 9 nucleotides agree with TRBD1. CDR1 is MDHEN and CDR2 is SYDVKM in the germline V gene. CDR3 size: 18 residues. Germline trimming cut 6 bases from V and 1 base from J; bases unmatched to any gene: 12. CDR3 in DNA: TGTGCCAGCAGACCCACCGGGACAGGGTCTCTAACTAATGAAAAACTGTTTTTT. Its protein is CASRPTGTGSLTNEKLFF.

Only one count was recorded for this clone. The V gene is TRBV6-5, the J gene TRBJ1-1; TRBD1 matches at 9 bases. The CDR3 has 12 amino acids. Germline CDR1 reads MNHEY; CDR2 reads SVGAGI. V shed 10 bases and J 10 bases; nucleotides not matched to a gene: 10. The CDR3 bases are TGTGCCACACGGACAGGGGTGGAGGGAGCTTTCTTT. Translating gives CATRTGVEGAFF.

The chain has TRBV7-2 and TRBJ2-3, with D possibly being TRBD2 (5 bases). There are 14 residues in the CDR3. Germline-derived CDR1 and CDR2 are SGHTA and FQGNSA. V was trimmed by 2 bases and J by 2 bases, leaving 8 bases between them. The CDR3 DNA follows: TGTGCCAGCAGCTTAAGCGGATTCACAGATACGCAGTATTTT. This sequence encodes CASSLSGFTDTQYF.

This chain joins TRBV28 and TRBJ2-1; TRBD1 matches at 10 bases. Germline values: CDR1 MDHEN, CDR2 SYDVKM. The CDR3 is 21 amino acids. The V gene end was trimmed by 7 bases and the J gene end by 0 bases; junction bases not matched to a gene: 21. The CDR3 sequence: CASTHPGRDRGALSSYNEQFF. The CDR3 nucleotides read TGTGCCAGCACCCACCCGGGCCGGGACAGGGGCGCCCTGAGCTCCTACAATGAGCAGTTCTTC.

The chain carries TRBV10-3 and TRBJ2-1; TRBD2 matches at 8 bases. With 4 bases clipped from V and 7 bases from J, the junction kept 18 bases outside the gene matches. CDR1 is ENHRY and CDR2 is SYGVKD in the germline V gene. The CDR3 is made up of 18 amino acids. In DNA, the CDR3 is TGTGCCATCAGTGTGAGGTGGAGTAGCGGGGACGGTACGAATGAGCAGTTCTTC. Protein sequence: CAISVRWSSGDGTNEQFF.

This clone was seen a few times. The chain couples TRBV30 to TRBJ2-5; perhaps TRBD1 as D (5 bases). Germline-derived CDR1 and CDR2 are GTSNPN and SVGIG (reference sequence). With 1 base removed from V and 3 bases from J, the gap between germline ends came to 12 bases. This CDR3 has 14 residues. CDR3 protein: CAWSEGASEETQYF. CDR3 in DNA: TGTGCCTGGAGTGAAGGGGCATCGGAAGAGACCCAGTACTTC.

CDR3 in amino acids: CASIAVGTNQPQHF. The CDR3 DNA sequence: TGTGCCAGTATAGCGGTGGGGACTAATCAGCCCCAGCATTTT. The V call is TRBV19, the J call TRBJ1-5; a possible D gene is TRBD1 (5 bases). Germline V gene data show CDR1 as LNHDA and CDR2 as SQIVND (reference sequence). V lost 7 bases and J 4 bases, leaving 14 bases between the germline ends. This CDR3 is 14 amino acids long.

This clone was detected only a few times. The chain employs TRBV2 and TRBJ1-5, with D possibly TRBD1 on 6 matching bases. Trimming took 7 bases from V and 1 from J, leaving 8 bases between them. This CDR3 is built from 13 residues. Germline CDR1 reads SNHLY; CDR2 reads FYNNEI. The DNA for the CDR3 is TGTGCCAGCACGGGGGGCAGCAATCAGCCCCAGCATTTT. Translated: CASTGGSNQPQHF.

This rearrangement joins TRBV2 to TRBJ2-1; D may be TRBD1 (6 bases). The V end lost 10 bases, the J end lost 9 bases, and 19 bases lay between the germline ends. CDR1 is SNHLY, CDR2 FYNNEI, per germline. This CDR3 has 13 amino acids. CDR3 residues: CATEPQGRGEQFF. The CDR3, as DNA: TGTGCCACCGAACCACAGGGAAGGGGTGAGCAGTTCTTC.

The chain carries TRBV9 and TRBJ2-1, with 9 positions matching TRBD2. Germline CDR1 and CDR2: SGDLS and YYNGEE. Trimming removed 3 bases from V and 8 bases from J; junction bases left unmatched: 3. CDR3 length equals 13 residues. CDR3 amino acids: CASSASGTDEQFF. For the CDR3, the DNA is TGTGCCAGCAGCGCTAGCGGGACGGATGAGCAGTTCTTC.

The J gene is TRBJ2-2, the V gene TRBV5-5; TRBD1 matches at 9 bases. The CDR3 has 17 residues. The trim removed 4 bases at V and 0 bases at J, leaving 7 bases unmatched. Germline CDR1 reads SGHKS; CDR2 reads YYEKEE (reference sequence). The CDR3 DNA is TGTGCCAGCAGCCAAACAGGGGGCACCGCGAACACCGGGGAGCTGTTTTTT. Protein sequence: CASSQTGGTANTGELFF.

This sequence joins TRBV7-9 and TRBJ1-5; possibly TRBD1 for D (5 bases). The V gene's germline CDR1 is SEHNR and CDR2 FQNEAQ (reference sequence). Trimming took off 5 bases at V and 2 bases at J, with 13 bases between the two ends. This CDR3 has 15 amino acids. The DNA for the CDR3 is TGTGCCAGCAGCAACGACCGGGGGGGCAATCAGCCCCAGCATTTT. Translated, it gives CASSNDRGGNQPQHF. The full variable domain, completed using reference TRBV7-9 and TRBJ1-5, is DTGVSQNPRHKITKRGQNVTFRCDPISEHNRLYWYRQTLGQGPEFLTYFQNEAQLEKSRLLSDRFSAERPKGSFSTLEIQRTEQGDSAMYLCASSNDRGGNQPQHFGDGTRLSIL.

The rearrangement joins TRBV27 to TRBJ1-5, with TRBD1 as a possible D gene (6 bases). The ends were cut back, 0 bases at V and 5 bases at J, with 14 bases in the middle. The CDR3 has 16 amino acids. Germline loops: CDR1 MNHEY, CDR2 SMNVEV (reference sequence). The CDR3: CASSLSAGELHQPQHF. The CDR3 DNA reads TGTGCCAGCAGTTTATCGGCAGGGGAGCTCCATCAGCCCCAGCATTTT.

This sequence joins TRBV28 and TRBJ2-3; TRBD2 matches 11 bases. Germline trimming cut 5 bases from V and 4 bases from J; bases unmatched to any gene: 14. This CDR3 is 18 amino acids long. Germline lookup yields CDR1 MDHEN and CDR2 SYDVKM. DNA of the CDR3: TGTGCCAGCAGTCCTATAGCGGGAGGGCCGAGGGGGTCAGATACGCAGTATTTT. It is translated as CASSPIAGGPRGSDTQYF. Supplemented by reference TRBV28 and TRBJ2-3, the full variable domain reads DVKVTQSSRYLVKRTGEKVFLECVQDMDHENMFWYRQDPGLGLRLIYFSYDVKMKEKGDIPEGYSVSREKKERFSLILESASTNQTSMYLCASSPIAGGPRGSDTQYFGPGTRLTVL.

This chain links TRBV12-3 or TRBV12-4 with TRBJ1-1; TRBD1 matches 8 bases. This CDR3 is built from 13 residues. The V gene end was trimmed by 5 bases and the J gene end by 11 bases; junction bases not matched to a gene: 10. The CDR3 here is CASSQQGGRMAFF. Written as DNA, the CDR3 is TGTGCCAGCAGTCAACAGGGGGGAAGGATGGCTTTCTTT.